These 5 T cell receptor beta chains share one sample of origin, sequenced in a study of cytomegalovirus exposure and HLA in healthy donors. The PCR was carried out with 60 Vbeta primers and 13 Jbeta primers. Some clones are missing from TCRdb's copy, which holds only in-frame ones; the method was immunoSEQ multiplex PCR. In the table there are more than 150,000 clones, around four fifths of which are singletons. Sequenced sample: PBMCs. These receptors originate from a woman aged 18 to 35 in good health and CMV-seronegative.

The chain couples TRBV18 to TRBJ2-7; perhaps TRBD2 as D (5 bases). This CDR3 is built from 13 residues. Germline values: CDR1 KGHSH, CDR2 LQKENI. V was shortened by 0 bases and J by 5 bases, with 8 bases between the two germline ends. Here the CDR3 DNA reads TGTGCCAGCTCACCACCGGGAGTCCACGAGCAGTACTTC. Its translation is CASSPPGVHEQYF.

The rearrangement links TRBV27 to TRBJ1-2; 9 bases are shared with TRBD1. Unmatched junction bases numbered 5, after V lost 5 bases and J lost 7 bases. Germline loops: CDR1 MNHEY, CDR2 SMNVEV (reference sequence). This CDR3 contains 13 residues. CDR3 region: CASSTGGGGGYTF. CDR3 nucleotide sequence: TGTGCCAGCAGTACAGGGGGCGGAGGTGGCTACACCTTC.

This clone was detected only a few times. The rearrangement uses TRBV7-2 and TRBJ1-4, with 9 positions matching TRBD1. CDR1 and CDR2 (germline): SGHTA, FQGNSA. V dropped 4 bases and J dropped 8; count of bases not matched to a gene: 8. The CDR3 runs to 15 residues. CDR3: CASSSANRGQEKLFF. The DNA for the CDR3 is TGTGCCAGCAGCTCTGCTAACAGGGGGCAGGAAAAACTGTTTTTT.

In DNA, the CDR3 is TGTGCCAGCAGCTTAGATGATTCTATGGCACCCCTCCACTTT. Protein sequence: CASSLDDSMAPLHF. The chain employs TRBV11-3 and TRBJ1-6, with D hard to call. This CDR3 comprises 14 residues. Deletions cut 0 bases from V and 11 bases from J, with 11 bases between. Germline CDR1 is SGHNT and CDR2 is YENEEA.

The rearrangement links TRBV9 to TRBJ2-2; D is possibly TRBD2 (5 bases). Per the germline V gene, CDR1 is SGDLS and CDR2 is YYNGEE. There are 16 residues in the CDR3. V gave up 0 bases and J gave up 3 bases, with 12 bases separating them. The CDR3 DNA is TGTGCCAGCAGCGTAGCGGCGAGGGTGGACACCGGGGAGCTGTTTTTT. Translation gives CASSVAARVDTGELFF.